A selection of T cell receptor beta chains follows, all from one sample in a study of T-cell memory formation after mild COVID-19. A single record per CDR3 protein comes from TCRdb applying MiXCR to the 5' RACE reads. The repertoire holds some 120,000 distinct CDR3 sequences, with around a sixth as singletons. The material sequenced was PBMCs or a T cell subset sorted from them (not recorded which). Receptors originate from an adult woman who had mild COVID-19 (a few samples of this study predate the infection). Cell type and time point are not known. The CDR3 runs from the conserved cysteine through the conserved F or W. The order of the fields is V gene, D gene, clone size, J gene, CDR3 DNA, CDR3 protein. The D gene is left open where the match is weak. Some rows have no size entry. The others give once, few or many, or a class for an expanded clone.

TRBV5-1	-	-	TRBJ2-3	TGCGCCAGCAGCTTGGCCAGGGAATTCGGGGATACGCAGTATTTT	CASSLAREFGDTQYF
TRBV5-1	-	-	TRBJ1-1	TGCGCCAGCAGCTCAAGGGCGACGGCCCGCACGGAAGCTTTCTTT	CASSSRATARTEAFF
TRBV19	-	-	TRBJ2-7	TGTGCCAGTCGAAGGACAGAAGCCTACGAGCAGTACTTC	CASRRTEAYEQYF
TRBV6-6	TRBD1	-	TRBJ2-5	TGTGCCAGCAGTTACCGGTACACGAATACACAGGGGCGCGGGGAGACCCAGTACTTC	CASSYRYTNTQGRGETQYF
TRBV20-1	TRBD1	-	TRBJ1-1	TGCAGTGCTAGAGCCATGACAGGGAGCACTGAAGCTTTCTTT	CSARAMTGSTEAFF
TRBV5-1	-	few	TRBJ2-6	TGCGCCAGCAGCTTGGGAGTAGGGGGGGCCCCCTCTGGGGCCAACGTCCTGACTTTC	CASSLGVGGAPSGANVLTF
TRBV5-1	-	-	TRBJ1-1	TGCGCCAGCAAGGATAACACTGAAGCTTTCTTT	CASKDNTEAFF
TRBV12-3/TRBV12-4	TRBD1	-	TRBJ2-4	TGTGCCAGCAGTTTACTGAGGGACAGGAAAAACATTCAGTACTTC	CASSLLRDRKNIQYF
TRBV24-1	TRBD1	-	TRBJ2-5	TGTGCCACCAGTGATCCGGGACAGGGAGTTAGAGAGACCCAGTACTTC	CATSDPGQGVRETQYF
TRBV9	TRBD2	few	TRBJ2-1	TGTGCCAGCAGCGTAGTTGCTAGCGGGGGGCCCTGGGAGCAGTTCTTC	CASSVVASGGPWEQFF
TRBV5-1	TRBD1	-	TRBJ2-1	TGCGCCAGCAGCGAGGACAGGCCGGACAATGAGCAGTTCTTC	CASSEDRPDNEQFF
TRBV7-2	TRBD2	few	TRBJ2-5	TGTGCCAGCAGCAAGCTAGCGGGAGGGCAGGTCGGGATCCAAGAGACCCAGTACTTC	CASSKLAGGQVGIQETQYF
TRBV29-1	-	many	TRBJ2-1	TGCAGCGTTGGACAGATCAATGAGCAGTTCTTC	CSVGQINEQFF
TRBV9	-	few	TRBJ2-1	TGTGCCAGCAGCGGCGGGTGGGGCGCGAGCTCCTACAATGAGCAGTTCTTC	CASSGGWGASSYNEQFF
TRBV15	-	-	TRBJ2-1	TGTGCCACCAGCAGCGCGGTAGACCCCTACAATGAGCAGTTCTTC	CATSSAVDPYNEQFF
TRBV18	TRBD2	-	TRBJ2-7	TGTGCCAGCCTCGGGGCGGGGGGCCCCTCCTACGAGCAGTACTTC	CASLGAGGPSYEQYF
TRBV5-1	-	-	TRBJ2-2	TGCGCCAGCAGCTTGGCGGGACCCTCGGGCGGGGAGCTGTTTTTT	CASSLAGPSGGELFF
TRBV20-1	TRBD2	-	TRBJ2-2	TGCAGTGCTAGAGATGGAGGTAGCGGGAGTTCGGCCGGGGAGCTGTTTTTT	CSARDGGSGSSAGELFF
TRBV5-1	-	few	TRBJ1-1	TGCGCCAGCAGCTTGGCCAATTCAGGGGACACTGAAGCTTTCTTT	CASSLANSGDTEAFF
TRBV12-3/TRBV12-4	-	few	TRBJ2-7	TGTGCCAGCAGTTTCAGGGCCGGGGGTGGCGAGCAGTACTTC	CASSFRAGGGEQYF
TRBV20-1	-	few	TRBJ1-2	TGCAGTGCTAGAGATTTCGTGGGGAGCCGGGGCTACACCTTC	CSARDFVGSRGYTF
TRBV4-2	TRBD1	few	TRBJ2-7	TGTGCCAGCAGCCGTCGACAGGGGGCTGTTTCCTACGAGCAGTACTTC	CASSRRQGAVSYEQYF
TRBV9	TRBD2	few	TRBJ2-7	TGTGCCAGCAGCCCTTGGGGGTCAACTAGCGACGAGCAGTACTTC	CASSPWGSTSDEQYF
TRBV7-9	-	few	TRBJ2-7	TGTGCCAGCAGCTTAGCAGGACAGACCTACGAGCAGTACTTC	CASSLAGQTYEQYF
TRBV9	-	few	TRBJ2-5	TGTGCCAGCAGCGTAGGGACAGTCCCCCAAGAGACCCAGTACTTC	CASSVGTVPQETQYF
TRBV9	-	-	TRBJ2-7	TGTGCCAGCAGCGACAACTACGAGCAGTACTTC	CASSDNYEQYF
TRBV20-1	TRBD1	-	TRBJ1-1	TGCAGTGCTCTCGGACAGGCCGTCACTGAAGCTTTCTTT	CSALGQAVTEAFF
TRBV20-1	-	-	TRBJ2-7	TGCAGTGCTCGGTCCTCCGACAAGGCCTACGAGCAGTACTTC	CSARSSDKAYEQYF
TRBV7-9	TRBD1	-	TRBJ2-7	TGTGCCAGCAGCTTCACGACAGGGGCCTACGAGCAGTACTTC	CASSFTTGAYEQYF
TRBV12-3/TRBV12-4	TRBD2	-	TRBJ2-1	TGTGCCAGCAGATCGTCCGCGGGGGGGCCCTACAATGAGCAGTTCTTC	CASRSSAGGPYNEQFF
TRBV18	-	-	TRBJ2-7	TGTGCCAGCTCACCAGACAACGGGGATGCTTACGAGCAGTACTTC	CASSPDNGDAYEQYF
TRBV12-3/TRBV12-4	-	-	TRBJ1-6	TGTGCCAGCAGCCCGGTCCCGACACCCCTCCACTTT	CASSPVPTPLHF
TRBV6-2/TRBV6-3	-	-	TRBJ2-1	TGTGCCAGCAGTTTCCCGGTCAATGAGCAGTTCTTC	CASSFPVNEQFF
TRBV15	TRBD1	-	TRBJ2-7	TGTGCCACCAGCTTCAAGACAGGGACCTACGAGCAGTACTTC	CATSFKTGTYEQYF
TRBV11-2	-	few	TRBJ2-3	TGTGCCAGCAGCTTAGACCGTTGGGCAGATACGCAGTATTTT	CASSLDRWADTQYF
TRBV7-9	-	-	TRBJ2-6	TGTGCCAGCAGCTTAGCGGGGGGGCGAAGGTCCTCTGGGGCCAACATCCTGACTTTC	CASSLAGGRRSSGANILTF
TRBV7-3	-	-	TRBJ2-1	TGTGCCAGCAGCCCCAGCGGACCGGTAGGCAATGAGCAGTTCTTC	CASSPSGPVGNEQFF